This T cell receptor beta chain was recorded in a study of blood T cell repertoires in COVID-19 (dated by TCRdb to 2020 to 2022). The study in broad terms: Collaborator samples came from the United States, Italy and Spain and covered acute and convalescent phases of COVID-19. Samples came from the ongoing ImmuneRACE study (first 160 participants) plus 1,254 subjects from 6 global collaborators. The material from the prospective study consisted of cDNA or gDNA derived from T cells, B-cell-depleted T cells, or PBMCs. Where available, HLA class I and class II types were obtained from metadata supplied by the sample provider rather than from assay-based typing. Sample metadata almost always included a de-identified subject ID, COVID-19 status, age in years and sex. The dataset comprised deeply sampled blood TCRbeta repertoires from subjects exposed to, actively infected with, or recovered from COVID-19. The repertoires were released in a freely available public database meant as a resource for research on the immune response to SARS-CoV-2.

The immunoSEQ Assay, a bias-controlled multiplex PCR, was used to amplify TCRbeta CDR3 regions from genomic DNA. The authors' pipeline ran thus. The number of nucleated cells in each sample was estimated from the amplification of reference gene primers within the assay. To quantify the absolute abundance of each unique TCRbeta CDR3 rearrangement, sequence reads were collapsed and filtered. For each sample, productive Simpson clonality was calculated by taking the square root of Simpson's diversity index across productive rearrangements. In TCRdb, the immuneACCESS table is reduced to in-frame sequences with V and J assigned. These tables do not hold every clone; where another copy was compared, an unresolved V gene accounts for under half, and the others remain unexplained. The D gene and trimming were derived from the DNA, and the V and J assignments and clone size from that table. The sample table holds approximately 300,000 clones, of which roughly 90% were seen once. Roughly 5.2% of the sample comes from the top ten.

General conclusions and limits of the study: Clinical and demographic metadata were provided uncurated, with the amount varying by source and participant.

Participants in the prospective study were enrolled through a virtual design, were aged about 18 to 90 years, and lived in 24 United States geographic areas. In the prospective study, participants were assigned to cohorts based on the clinical history participants reported in a screening survey and a study questionnaire. For ImmuneRACE Cohort 3, a participant was defined as recovered based on two consecutive negative NP/OP PCR tests, clearance by a healthcare professional, or resolution of symptoms. Mobile phlebotomists in the prospective study collected whole blood, serum and a nasopharyngeal or oropharyngeal swab from every participant. Prospective study participants could optionally give additional blood draws and questionnaires over an approximately two-month period. Prospective study blood samples were shipped either frozen or at room temperature before DNA extraction. In the germline V gene, CDR1 corresponds to SGHRS and CDR2 to YFSETQ. Including the terminal cysteine and phenylalanine, the CDR3 comprises 13 residues. The entry retains the CDR3 DNA only, 39 bases that are in frame from base 1. V is cut by 6 bases and J by 14 bases, and the space between the germline ends is 22 bases.

A remark on this clone: Its antigen is currently not known. No quality values exist for individual bases; no much larger clone is one base distant.

The sample taken for sequencing was PBMCs or T cells enriched from blood (not recorded which). This receptor was taken from a man between 60 and 75 years old who had recovered from COVID-19. The receptor chain draws on TRBV5-1 and TRBJ2-3, with the D gene uncertain. The DNA sequence reads TGCGCCAGCACCCCCACTCAAGCTGCTCAAGTGTATTTT. It codes for CASTPTQAAQVYF.